This TCR beta chain was identified in a study of shared clonotypes between healthy human individuals. This table comes from immunoSEQ multiplex PCR, and its TCRdb copy is limited to in-frame clones, with some not included. Of some 600,000 clones listed, around 96% are singletons. The CDR3 loop spans 14 amino acids. V was pared by 1 base and J by 11 bases, with 20 bases between. The germline CDR1 and CDR2 sequences are GTSNPN and SVGIG (reference sequence). Naivety among CD8 cells was defined by CD45RO negativity and positive CCR7 selection, thereby excluding terminally differentiated effector memory CD45RA+ cells.

The chain has TRBV30 and TRBJ2-5, with a weak D call TRBD1 (7 bases). The receptor was derived from a woman in her twenties or thirties in good health. Sequencing input: naive CD8+ T cells sorted from blood. This CDR3 is CAWSDEYRGGEQYF. The CDR3 DNA follows: TGTGCCTGGAGTGACGAATACAGGGGCGGGGAGCAGTACTTC.